Reported below is one T cell receptor (beta chain). The germline V gene has CDR1 SGHTA and CDR2 FQGNSA. V lost 1 base and J lost 6, with 23 bases in between. CDR3 length: 18 residues. These data come from a study of blood T cell repertoires in COVID-19. Assay used: immunoSEQ multiplex PCR; TCRdb lists only in-frame clones, some missing. The sample lists around 270,000 clones; over 80% were seen once. This TCR was recovered from a woman in her 40s who had been exposed to COVID-19. The chain employs TRBV7-2 and TRBJ2-3, with D possibly TRBD2 on 5 matching bases. Sequenced material: PBMCs or T cells enriched from blood (not recorded which). The CDR3 sequence: CASSLERIAAWLADTQYF. The CDR3 bases are TGTGCCAGCAGCTTAGAGAGAATTGCGGCCTGGTTAGCGGATACGCAGTATTTT.